This T cell receptor (beta chain) was captured in a study of T cells in tuberculosis. Overall study results and limits: The TCR-beta difference was not significant; alpha differences partly reflected length. Active tuberculosis alpha repertoires lay closer to GMM-specific TCRs than controls'.

CDR3 length: 16 amino acids. The V gene's germline CDR1 is LGHNA and CDR2 YNFKEQ. Trimming cost V 0 bases and J 0 bases, with 12 bases left between them. This clone was detected a few times. Its antigen is undetermined. Assay: immunoSEQ multiplex PCR; the TCRdb copy retains only in-frame clones and omits some. The data show about 30,000 clones, 80% to 95% seen once. This chain uses TRBV4-2 with TRBJ2-7; a weak D match, TRBD2 (6 bases). Sequenced: PBMCs. The TCR comes from a donor between 10 and 35 years old with latent tuberculosis or without tuberculosis infection. The CDR3 region has the DNA TGTGCCAGCAGCCAAGATGGGGTAGCGGACTCCTACGAGCAGTACTTC. Protein sequence: CASSQDGVADSYEQYF.